Below, 12 T cell receptor beta chains from the same sample are listed, as sequenced in a study of blood T cell repertoires in COVID-19. TCRdb keeps only in-frame clones here, not all; method: immunoSEQ multiplex PCR. The sample lists 65,000 to 80,000 clones; approximately 84% were seen once. The sequenced material came from peripheral blood. The receptors were sampled from a human donor in a cohort sampled during active COVID-19.

The V and J genes are TRBV29-1 and TRBJ2-6, with D possibly TRBD1 on 6 matching bases. The CDR3 contains 13 residues. V lost 7 bases to trimming and J lost 0 bases, with 7 bases between them. Germline V gene lookup returns CDR1 SQVTM and CDR2 ANQGSEA. CDR3 sequence reads: CSGTVSGANVLTF. CDR3 in DNA: TGCAGCGGGACAGTCTCTGGGGCCAACGTCCTGACTTTC.

V usage is TRBV10-3 and J usage is TRBJ2-7; tentative D call: TRBD2 (6 bases). The germline V gene has CDR1 ENHRY and CDR2 SYGVKD. The V end lost 6 bases, the J end lost 6 bases, and 15 bases lay between the germline ends. The CDR3 extends over 13 amino acids. In DNA, the CDR3 is TGTGCCATCAGGGGGGAGGCGGCGGGCGAGCAGTACTTC. It encodes CAIRGEAAGEQYF.

V usage is TRBV28 and J usage is TRBJ1-4; 8 positions agree with TRBD1. The CDR3 has 14 residues. Germline values: CDR1 MDHEN, CDR2 SYDVKM. Trimming at V came to 7 bases and at J to 8 bases, leaving 9 bases not matched to a gene. Written as DNA, the CDR3 is TGTGCCAGCACCCCCCGCACAGGGGGGGAAAAACTGTTTTTT. As protein: CASTPRTGGEKLFF.

The chain couples TRBV5-1 to TRBJ2-7, with a weak D call TRBD1 (6 bases). Deletions cut 1 base from V and 1 base from J, with 18 bases between. The CDR3 consists of 17 residues. The germline gives CDR1 SGHRS, CDR2 YFSETQ. CDR3 residues: CASSLRSLDSLSYEQYF. The CDR3 DNA reads TGCGCCAGCAGCTTGCGGAGTTTGGACAGTCTTTCCTACGAGCAGTACTTC.

The chain carries TRBV30 and TRBJ1-1, with D possibly being TRBD1 (6 bases). Germline V gene data show CDR1 as GTSNPN and CDR2 as SVGIG (reference sequence). The CDR3 sequence is 16 residues long. Trimming took off 3 bases at V and 4 bases at J, with 21 bases between the two ends. CDR3 region: CAWSRGGRGRGTEAFF. The CDR3 bases are TGTGCCTGGAGCCGAGGGGGGAGGGGGAGGGGCACTGAAGCTTTCTTT.

The chain uses TRBV7-8 and TRBJ2-5; TRBD2 might be the D (5 bases). Between the trimmed V and J ends, which lost 3 bases and 12 bases, there was a span of 17 bases. The CDR3 loop spans 13 amino acids. Germline V gene sequence: CDR1 SGHVS, CDR2 FQNEAQ. CDR3 nucleotide sequence: TGTGCCAGCAGCTTCCTGCGGACGGGGAAGGAGTACTTC. This sequence encodes CASSFLRTGKEYF.

This chain links TRBV3-1 (or the pseudogene TRBV3-2) with TRBJ1-5; TRBD1 agrees at 9 bases. The CDR3 sequence is 14 residues long. The V segment lost 6 bases and the J segment 4 bases; nucleotides outside the gene matches: 4. Germline CDR1 and CDR2: LGHDT and YNNKEL (reference sequence). Here the CDR3 DNA reads TGTGCCAGCAGTATGGGGACAGGGAATCAGCCCCAGCATTTT. Translating gives CASSMGTGNQPQHF.

The V gene is TRBV27, the J gene TRBJ2-1, with TRBD1 matching 7 bases. Germline V gives CDR1 MNHEY, CDR2 SMNVEV (reference sequence). V was clipped by 5 bases and J by 0 bases; unmatched bases: 16. This CDR3 spans 19 amino acids. The CDR3 loop reads CASSHPSYRGLSSYNEQFF. The CDR3 coding sequence is TGTGCCAGCAGTCATCCCTCGTACAGGGGCCTCAGCTCCTACAATGAGCAGTTCTTC.

In this sample, this clone turned up a few times. V is TRBV19 and J is TRBJ2-7; 7 bases are a match to TRBD2. CDR1 and CDR2 from the germline V gene are LNHDA and SQIVND (reference sequence). This CDR3 contains 14 residues. Unmatched junction bases numbered 8, after V lost 6 bases and J lost 3 bases. For the CDR3, the DNA is TGTGCCAGTAGCGGGGGGAGCGGAAGCTACGAGCAGTACTTC. As protein: CASSGGSGSYEQYF.

Concerning this clone: At one of its ends the junction is not consistent with the germline gene, which may arise from a read error. The chain employs TRBV5-1 and TRBJ1-1; 11 nucleotides agree with TRBD1. The germline V gene encodes CDR1 SGHRS and CDR2 YFSETQ. The CDR3 has 13 residues. CDR3 DNA sequence: TGCGCCAGCAGTTTGGACAGGGGGCAGGTAGCTTTCTTT. Translation gives CASSLDRGQVAFF.

This clone was seen only once. The chain recombines TRBV2 with TRBJ2-7; no clear D gene. The CDR3 sequence is 13 residues long. Per the germline V gene, CDR1 is SNHLY and CDR2 is FYNNEI. V lost 6 bases and J lost 7, with 16 bases in between. This CDR3 reads CASRETGVGEQYF. CDR3 nucleotides: TGTGCCAGCAGGGAGACCGGTGTTGGAGAGCAGTACTTC.

The J gene is TRBJ2-2, the V gene TRBV6-6; weak D call: TRBD2 (6 bases). The CDR3 extends over 16 amino acids. CDR1 is MNHNY, CDR2 SVGAGI, per germline (reference sequence). The germline V and J ends were trimmed by 7 bases and 4 bases, with 19 bases remaining between them. CDR3 sequence (DNA): TGTGCCAGCAACCTCGGGTTCTTCGGGAGCACCGGGGAGCTGTTTTTT. It translates to CASNLGFFGSTGELFF.